This T cell receptor (beta chain) originates from a study of blood T cell repertoires in COVID-19. Across the whole study: The samples span acute and convalescent COVID-19 from the United States, Italy and Spain. PBMCs, B-cell-depleted T cells, or T cells provided the cDNA or gDNA that made up the material.

In the original processing: Estimated nucleated cell counts came from reference gene primer amplification. Clones were read by immunoSEQ multiplex PCR, and TCRdb kept only the in-frame ones, dropping some. That table furnishes V, J and clone size, whereas the DNA furnished D and trimming. The sample has fewer than 200,000 clones; about 85% are singletons. V was trimmed by 5 bases and J by 5 bases, leaving 15 bases between them. The CDR3 extends over 14 amino acids. Germline V gene data show CDR1 as SGHNT and CDR2 as YENEEA. This clone was seen only a few times. The sequenced sample consisted of peripheral blood. This chain uses TRBV11-3 with TRBJ1-1; a weak D match, TRBD1 (6 bases). The clonotype comes from a man in his sixties with acute or convalescent COVID-19. The CDR3 spells CASSARGGWTEAFF. The DNA for the CDR3 is TGTGCCAGCAGCGCAAGAGGGGGTTGGACTGAAGCTTTCTTT. Supplemented by reference TRBV11-3 and TRBJ1-1, the full variable domain reads EAGVVQSPRYKIIEKKQPVAFWCNPISGHNTLYWYLQNLGQGPELLIRYENEEAVDDSQLPKDRFSAERLKGVDSTLKIQPAELGDSAVYLCASSARGGWTEAFFGQGTRLTVV.